This T cell receptor (beta chain) was sequenced in a study of T cells in Graves' hyperthyroidism and ophthalmopathy. In this sample, this clonotype turned up many times. The target antigen is unknown. Findings of the study overall: Blood also held most thyroid clonotypes expanded beyond 0.001. A model using 13 V-J features told ophthalmopathy apart from stable hyperthyroidism.

Unmatched junction bases numbered 8, after V lost 0 bases and J lost 3 bases. This CDR3 region has 17 residues. Germline values: CDR1 KGHSH, CDR2 LQKENI. TCR beta CDR3 region amplification was performed from RNA transcripts. Primed by the HTBI set, a first-round RT-PCR was run on the TCR CDR3. Each CDR3 protein is one row after TCRdb ran MiXCR on the multiplex PCR reads. The table records 600,000 to 900,000 distinct CDR3 sequences, roughly 17% of them present only once. Source material: blood. The J gene is TRBJ2-1, the V gene TRBV18, with 7 nucleotides matching TRBD2. The sequence came from a man in his late teens or twenties with Graves' hyperthyroidism. The CDR3 DNA sequence: TGTGCCAGCTCACCACCCGGCGGGAGCCCCGACTACAATGAGCAGTTCTTC. This translates into CASSPPGGSPDYNEQFF.